This TCR beta chain was recorded in a study of blood T cell repertoires in COVID-19 (dated by TCRdb to the early 2020s). With regard to the full study: Samples covering the acute and convalescent phases of COVID-19 were provided by collaborators in the United States, Italy and Spain. The prospective study material was composed of cDNA or gDNA derived from T cells, B-cell-depleted T cells, or PBMCs. Subjects who had been exposed to COVID-19, were actively infected with it, or had recovered from it provided the deeply sampled blood TCRbeta repertoires that made up the dataset. A freely available public database, intended as a resource for researchers studying the immune response to SARS-CoV-2, is where the repertoires were released. The samples were drawn from two sources: the first 160 participants of the ongoing ImmuneRACE study, and fewer than 1,500 subjects contributed by 6 global collaborators. Nearly every sample came with metadata listing a de-identified subject ID, COVID-19 status, age in years and sex. Where available, HLA class I and class II types were obtained from metadata supplied by the sample provider rather than from assay-based typing. What the study reported, not specific to this receptor: The amount of clinical and demographic metadata varied by source and participant and was provided uncurated.

The collaborating institutions used their own protocols to collect whole blood in K2EDTA tubes. For TCRbeta analysis, collaborator samples were shipped as frozen whole blood, as isolated PBMCs, or as DNA extracted from either sample type. There are 16 amino acids in the CDR3, from cysteine to phenylalanine inclusive. Left in the record is the CDR3 DNA by itself, 48 bases read in frame from the first base. CDR1 and CDR2 are read off the germline V gene as LGHNA and YNFKEQ. V lost 4 bases and J lost 9 bases, and the count of bases not matched to a germline gene is 6. TCRbeta CDR3 regions were amplified from genomic DNA using the immunoSEQ Assay, a bias-controlled multiplex PCR. From the authors' description of their analysis: Within the assay, amplification of reference gene primers was used to estimate how many nucleated cells each sample contained. To quantify the absolute abundance of each unique TCRbeta CDR3 rearrangement, sequence reads were collapsed and filtered. For each sample, productive Simpson clonality was calculated as the square root of Simpson's diversity index over productive rearrangements. Drawn from immuneACCESS, this table holds only the in-frame rearrangements with V and J called that TCRdb kept. Clones are partly lost; checked studies trace under half to an unresolved V gene and leave the rest unexplained. V, J and clone size were drawn from that table, and D and trimming were deduced from the DNA. Across this sample there are some 130,000 clones, with under 95% seen only once. About 3.5% of the sample belongs to the ten largest clones.

This clone was recorded once. What antigen it recognizes has not been identified. The record has no base qualities; no much larger clone is one base away. The sequence links TRBV4-2 to TRBJ2-1; 16 central bases correspond to TRBD2. Input material: peripheral blood. This sequence was found in a man aged 50-59 years with active COVID-19. The DNA sequence is given as TGTGCCAGCAGCCCTGGGACTAGCGGGGGGGCGTTTGAGCAGTTCTTC. This translates into CASSPGTSGGAFEQFF.